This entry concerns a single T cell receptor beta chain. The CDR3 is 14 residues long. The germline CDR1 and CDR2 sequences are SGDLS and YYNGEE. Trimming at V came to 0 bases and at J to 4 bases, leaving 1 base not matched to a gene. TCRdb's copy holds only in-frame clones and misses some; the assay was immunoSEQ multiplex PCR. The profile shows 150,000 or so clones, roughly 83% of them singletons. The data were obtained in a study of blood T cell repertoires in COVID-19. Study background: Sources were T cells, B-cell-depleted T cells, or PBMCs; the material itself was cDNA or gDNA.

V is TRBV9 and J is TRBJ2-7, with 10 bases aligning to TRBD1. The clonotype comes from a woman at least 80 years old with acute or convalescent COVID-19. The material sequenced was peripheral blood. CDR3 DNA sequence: TGTGCCAGCAGCGTAGGGGACAGGGGTTACGAGCAGTACTTC. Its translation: CASSVGDRGYEQYF.